A single T cell receptor (beta chain) is shown here with its context. Its cognate antigen has yet to be identified. The sample holds no much larger clone one base away, and base qualities are not on file. Sample time point, as interpreted from the label and publication: pre-sensitization, week 0. Read against the paper, the sample's treatment or condition label means: therapeutic diphenylcyclopropenone sensitization with weekly scalp DPC. At each patch-test visit, blood was drawn before the patch test was applied. Eligible patients were aged 18 to 70, diagnosed with alopecia, deemed suitable for DPC therapy, and excluded if pregnant. Total RNA was extracted from unfractionated whole blood collected in Tempus Blood RNA tubes. V and J are truncated by 4 bases and 0 bases respectively, leaving an intervening sequence of 13 bases. The germline V gene gives CDR1 as SQVTM and CDR2 as ANQGSEA. Spanning cysteine to phenylalanine, the CDR3 consists of 14 amino acids. Solely the CDR3 DNA is kept, with 42 bases framed from the first base.

Library preparation employed RACE. Instrument used: NextSeq 500. During library preparation, unique molecular identifiers were attached to individual cDNA molecules so that TCRs could be counted in a quantitative, reproducible way. From each blood RNA sample, both TCR alpha and TCR beta chains were sequenced. Turning to the authors' computational methods: A median of about 87,000 TCRs per sample was observed, with a range of roughly 20,000 to 700,000. V, J and CDR3 annotation of the TCR reads was carried out using the Decombinator software suite. For PS versus PT1 abundance plots, all samples were subsampled to the same number of TCRs (28,000). Expanded TCRs were defined as absent before sensitization and observed at least eight times at the 2-week time point. TCRdb ran its own pipeline on the public reads, namely fastp trimming at Q25 and MiXCR clone calling, and kept in-frame beta chains. Each entry is one CDR3 protein sequence, shown with its most common DNA and genes. TCRdb's processing, not the authors' own work, is the source of the V and J calls. The sample records about 85,000 distinct CDR3 sequences, roughly 8.5% of which are singletons. Jointly, the top ten make up around 2.6% of the sample.

This sample was taken from a study of human T cells and chemical hapten exposure (dated by TCRdb to the early 2020s). Background on the whole study: For sensitization, 2% DPC in acetone was applied to a 2 cm by 2 cm area of upper inner arm skin. Blood samples were taken from patients before sensitization (week 0) and at 2, 6 and about 24 weeks after DPC sensitization. This study followed changes in the peripheral blood TCR repertoire in vivo during primary and secondary sensitization of alopecia patients to the hapten diphenylcyclopropenone (DPC). Patients additionally received weekly therapeutic DPC doses to the scalp throughout the approximately 25-week study period. Libraries were pooled for sequencing, and variation in per-sample TCR yields was attributed mainly to small differences in library volumes within the pool. The patient cohort, mostly female, included alopecia areata with under or over 50% scalp involvement, alopecia totalis and alopecia universalis. Patch testing was done on the upper back using Finn chambers containing 0.01% DPC, and results were scored after 6 days according to International Contact Dermatitis Research Group standards. Twenty-nine alopecia patients provided blood for TCR sequencing at one to four time points (pre-sensitization, 2, 6 and 24 weeks). Broader findings and caveats from the paper: DPC sensitization did not change the number of TCRs with a frequency above 1 in 1000, and there was no evidence of changes in global repertoire structure. Expanded TCRs formed significantly more large CDR3 similarity clusters than pre-sensitization or healthy control sets, consistent with antigen-driven responses. Alopecia, a presumed autoimmune disease, was present in all patients, so the immune response of the patients might differ from that of healthy individuals. A positive correlation was found between the number of PT1 expanded TCRs and patch test score, with significance reached at thresholds 8, 16 and 32 but not 4. After repeated subsampling, changes were observed in the strength of the expansion versus patch-test correlation and in the threshold at which the correlation became significant.

The V gene is TRBV29-1 and the J gene is TRBJ2-7; TRBD2 might be the D gene, on 6 matching bases. The source material was whole blood, sampled in connection with sensitization to the hapten diphenylcyclopropenone (DPC). The receptor's source is a middle-aged man with alopecia areata. Some clones in this sample may be carry-over from other donors' samples. The nucleotide sequence is TGCAGCGTTGTCCTAGGGACTTTCTCCTACGAGCAGTACTTC. Its product reads: CSVVLGTFSYEQYF.